Reported below is one T cell receptor beta chain. Its antigen is not known. This sample was taken from a study of T cell responses to AZD1222 COVID-19 vaccine. Study results and limitations: Spike-specific TCRs gained breadth and depth after people received two AZD1222 doses. Nearly half of the spike-specific TCRs reportedly recognize variant regions that carry no mutations. Only a handful of people who got AZD1222 tested seropositive at baseline. Donors in the cohort were predominantly white British and more often female, and clonal diversity was possibly underestimated.

The method was immunoSEQ multiplex PCR; TCRdb's version includes in-frame clones alone and lacks a portion of them. The sample shows 100,000 to 110,000 clones, about 93% of them seen only once. With V trimmed by 6 bases and J by 5 bases, 13 bases remained unmatched. CDR3 length: 16 residues. CDR1 is MDHEN, CDR2 SYDVKM, per germline. Source: peripheral blood, taken on day 0 of AZD1222 vaccination. This clonotype originated in an adult in good health. The chain uses TRBV28 and TRBJ2-3, with 8 bases identical to TRBD2. For the CDR3, the DNA is TGTGCCAGCAGCCCAACCCCCGGGAGGGCCGAAGATACGCAGTATTTT. Protein: CASSPTPGRAEDTQYF.